This T cell receptor beta chain stems from a study of cytomegalovirus exposure and HLA in healthy donors. The CDR3 spans 12 residues. The V gene end was trimmed by 7 bases and the J gene end by 5 bases; junction bases not matched to a gene: 2. Germline CDR1 MNHEY, CDR2 SVGAGI. Remarks on this clone: What it binds is not known.

Amplification used 60 Vbeta primers and 13 Jbeta primers. Generated by immunoSEQ multiplex PCR, the TCRdb table keeps only in-frame clones and is missing some. The sample has around 200,000 clones; less than 90% are singletons. Whole-study results and caveats: In a later analysis, the majority of CMV-associated beta chains seemingly showed HLA restriction.

V is TRBV6-5 and J is TRBJ1-2, with 9 bases identical to TRBD1. The sample consisted of PBMCs. This TCR came from a woman in her thirties in good health and CMV-seronegative. DNA for the CDR3: TGTGCCAGCACCGGGACAGGGTATGGCTACACCTTC. It is translated as CASTGTGYGYTF.